This passage covers 13 T cell receptor beta chains from one sample sequenced in a study of blood T cells in healthy people across ages. Through a sample-barcoded 5' primer and a J-beta primer mix, a second PCR was run for roughly 7 to 11 cycles. TCRdb reprocessed the 5' RACE reads via MiXCR and lists one record per CDR3 protein. The table has over 600,000 distinct CDR3 sequences, approximately 40% seen once. The specimen was blood. The source is an elderly man in good health.

This clonotype was observed many times. The chain is built from TRBV20-1 and TRBJ1-1; TRBD1 matches at 8 bases. The CDR3 loop spans 18 amino acids. The V gene end was trimmed by 2 bases and the J gene end by 4 bases; junction bases not matched to a gene: 18. Per germline, CDR1 DFQATT and CDR2 SNEGSKA (reference sequence). The CDR3 bases are TGCAGTGCTAGAATGCGGATCTGGCAGGGGGCGAGTAGCACTGAAGCTTTCTTT. Its protein product is CSARMRIWQGASSTEAFF.

The chain recombines TRBV6-2 or TRBV6-3 with TRBJ2-7, with no clear D. CDR1 and CDR2 from the germline V gene are MNHEY and SVGEGT. The CDR3 has 11 residues. V was shortened by 2 bases and J by 7 bases, with 6 bases between the two germline ends. The CDR3 region is CASSYNSEQYF. The CDR3 coding sequence is TGTGCCAGCAGTTACAATAGTGAGCAGTACTTC.

To note about this clonotype: Compared with germline, one end of the junction differs, possibly owing to a read error. The CDR3 protein is CASSTFTRPGTVNIQYF. DNA for the CDR3: TGCGCCAGCAGTACTTTCACACGACCCGGGACAGTAAACATTCAGTACTTC. The chain combines TRBV6-5 with TRBJ2-4, with 7 bases lining up with TRBD1. Germline-derived CDR1 and CDR2 are MNHEY and SVGAGI. CDR3 length: 17 residues.

This clonotype has just a few counts. The CDR3 sequence is CASSQESDRTSRVNEQYF. In nucleotides, the CDR3 is TGCGCCAGCAGCCAAGAATCGGACAGGACCTCGCGGGTGAATGAGCAGTACTTC. The J gene is TRBJ2-5, the V gene TRBV4-1; 7 positions match TRBD1. The V gene's germline CDR1 is MGHRA and CDR2 YSYEKL. This CDR3 is 18 amino acids long. V was clipped by 0 bases and J by 11 bases; unmatched bases: 21.

The chain has TRBV6-4 and TRBJ2-7; D not certain. Trimming cost V 0 bases and J 5 bases, with 5 bases left between them. The CDR3 totals 12 residues. Germline values: CDR1 MRHNA, CDR2 SNTAGT. CDR3 sequence: CASSDSKDEQYF. CDR3 DNA: TGTGCCAGCAGTGACTCCAAGGACGAGCAGTACTTC.

The CDR3 protein is CASSPPGASLGDTQYF. DNA of the CDR3: TGTGCCAGCTCACCACCAGGTGCTTCCCTCGGAGATACGCAGTATTTT. The chain couples TRBV18 to TRBJ2-3; D call uncertain. The CDR3 is 16 residues long. From germline, CDR1 is KGHSH and CDR2 LQKENI. Between the trimmed V and J ends, which lost 0 bases and 5 bases, there was a span of 15 bases.

This clonotype was picked up a small number of times. The gene calls are TRBV4-1 and TRBJ2-5, with TRBD2 matching 8 bases. The germline gives CDR1 MGHRA, CDR2 YSYEKL. V was clipped by 1 base and J by 5 bases; unmatched bases: 9. The CDR3 covers 16 residues. The CDR3 DNA sequence: TGCGCCAGCAGCCAAGTTGGGGGGACTAGTCGGGAGACCCAGTACTTC. This encodes CASSQVGGTSRETQYF.

This clonotype appeared a single time. The chain uses TRBV28 and TRBJ1-2; possible D gene TRBD1, 6 bases. V lost 6 bases and J 6 bases, leaving 17 bases between the germline ends. The CDR3 extends over 14 amino acids. CDR1 is MDHEN and CDR2 is SYDVKM in the germline V gene. For the CDR3, the DNA is TGTGCCAGCAGCGAACAGGGCTTCTCGAATGGCTACACCTTC. Translated, it gives CASSEQGFSNGYTF.

In its sample, this clonotype was seen many times. The V call is TRBV9, the J call TRBJ2-3; the D is unclear. Germline V gene data show CDR1 as SGDLS and CDR2 as YYNGEE. The length of the CDR3 is 15 residues. Trimming stripped 2 bases from V and 0 bases from J, with 10 bases between. CDR3 DNA: TGTGCCAGCAGCGTTAAAGTCCACAGCACAGATACGCAGTATTTT. Amino acid sequence: CASSVKVHSTDTQYF.

Only a few counts were recorded for this clonotype. The chain is built from TRBV9 and TRBJ2-7; D gene uncertain. The CDR3 extends over 14 amino acids. Germline assignment: CDR1 SGDLS and CDR2 YYNGEE. V was cut by 2 bases and J by 5 bases, with 14 bases left in between. The CDR3 DNA follows: TGTGCCAGCAGCGTTTCGGCAGGAGTTAACGAGCAGTACTTC. Its translation: CASSVSAGVNEQYF.

The rearrangement uses TRBV13 and TRBJ2-7, with TRBD2 matching 12 bases. The CDR3 is 14 residues long. After removal of 8 bases from V and 12 bases from J, the junction contained 14 bases not matched to a gene. Germline CDR1 reads PRHDT; CDR2 reads FYEKMQ (reference sequence). CDR3 sequence (DNA): TGTGCCAGCCGCCAACTAGCGGGGGGTACGCGTGTGTACTTC. As protein: CASRQLAGGTRVYF.

The chain carries TRBV5-1 and TRBJ2-3; possibly TRBD2 for D (6 bases). Germline CDR1 is SGHRS and CDR2 is YFSETQ. This CDR3 region has 17 residues. Trimming removed 4 bases from V and 4 bases from J, with 22 bases in between. DNA of the CDR3: TGCGCCAGCAGCGCGGGGTTTCGTGGCCGATCCTCAGATACGCAGTATTTT. This codes for CASSAGFRGRSSDTQYF.

This clonotype showed up many times. This chain links TRBV6-2 or TRBV6-3 with TRBJ2-1; TRBD2 might be the D (5 bases). This CDR3 region has 15 residues. V was clipped by 1 base and J by 9 bases, with 16 bases between them. Germline values: CDR1 MNHEY, CDR2 SVGEGT. The CDR3 spells CASSYLAGTRSEQFF. The CDR3 DNA reads TGTGCCAGCAGTTACTTGGCGGGCACCAGGAGTGAGCAGTTCTTC.